This T cell receptor (beta chain) was found in a study of T-cell reconstitution after alpha-beta-depleted transplantation in children. A library of TCRbeta sequences, prepared with unique molecular identifiers, was generated. One entry per CDR3 protein, called by TCRdb with MiXCR from the PCR reads. This sample carries a few hundred thousand distinct CDR3 sequences, roughly 22% of them seen once, and the ten largest clones take 3.8%. Trimming left V 0 bases short and J 7 bases short, with 13 bases between. The CDR3 has 15 amino acids. Germline values: CDR1 SGHRS, CDR2 YFSETQ. This TCR came from a human donor who donated a stem cell graft to a child with acute myeloid leukemia. The rearrangement links TRBV5-1 to TRBJ2-2, with a weak D call TRBD1 (6 bases). The sample in question was PBMCs from the stem cell graft donor, obtained from the stem cell graft. The CDR3 region is CASSLVPGDGGELFF. The DNA of the CDR3 is TGCGCCAGCAGCTTGGTCCCAGGGGATGGCGGGGAGCTGTTTTTT.